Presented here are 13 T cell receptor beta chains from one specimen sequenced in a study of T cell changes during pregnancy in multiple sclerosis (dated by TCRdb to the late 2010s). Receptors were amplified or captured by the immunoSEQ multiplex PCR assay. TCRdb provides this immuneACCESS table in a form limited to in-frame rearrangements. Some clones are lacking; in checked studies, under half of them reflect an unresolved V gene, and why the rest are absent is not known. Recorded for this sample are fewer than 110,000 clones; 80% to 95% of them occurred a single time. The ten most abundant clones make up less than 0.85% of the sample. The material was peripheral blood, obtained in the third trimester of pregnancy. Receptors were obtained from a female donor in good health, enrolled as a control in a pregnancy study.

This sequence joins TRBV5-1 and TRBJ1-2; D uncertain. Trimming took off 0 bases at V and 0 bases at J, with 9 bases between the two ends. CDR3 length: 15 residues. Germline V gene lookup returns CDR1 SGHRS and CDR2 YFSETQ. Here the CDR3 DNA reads TGCGCCAGCAGCTTGGATGGCAGTTCTAACTATGGCTACACCTTC. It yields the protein CASSLDGSSNYGYTF.

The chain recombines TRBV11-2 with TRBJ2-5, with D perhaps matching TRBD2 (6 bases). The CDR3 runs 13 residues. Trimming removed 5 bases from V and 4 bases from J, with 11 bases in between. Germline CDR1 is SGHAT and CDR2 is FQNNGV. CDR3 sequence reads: CASSRDLRETQYF. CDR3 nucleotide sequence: TGTGCCAGCAGCCGGGACTTGAGAGAGACCCAGTACTTC.

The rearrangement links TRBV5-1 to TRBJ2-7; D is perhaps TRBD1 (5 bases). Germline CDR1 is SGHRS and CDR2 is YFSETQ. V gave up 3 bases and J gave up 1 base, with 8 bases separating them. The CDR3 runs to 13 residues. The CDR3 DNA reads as TGCGCCAGCAGCTGGACAAGTTCCTACGAGCAGTACTTC. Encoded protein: CASSWTSSYEQYF.

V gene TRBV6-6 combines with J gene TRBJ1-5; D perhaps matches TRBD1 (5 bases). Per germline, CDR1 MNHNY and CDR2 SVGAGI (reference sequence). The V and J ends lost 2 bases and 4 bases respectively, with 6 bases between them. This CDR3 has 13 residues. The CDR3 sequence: CASSYGGNQPQHF. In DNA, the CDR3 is TGTGCCAGCAGTTACGGGGGGAATCAGCCCCAGCATTTT.

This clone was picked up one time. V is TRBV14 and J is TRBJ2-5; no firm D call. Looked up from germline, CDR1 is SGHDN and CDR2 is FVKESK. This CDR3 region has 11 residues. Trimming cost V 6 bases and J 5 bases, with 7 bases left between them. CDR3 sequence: CASSQRETQYF. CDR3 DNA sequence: TGTGCCAGCAGTCAGCGTGAGACCCAGTACTTC.

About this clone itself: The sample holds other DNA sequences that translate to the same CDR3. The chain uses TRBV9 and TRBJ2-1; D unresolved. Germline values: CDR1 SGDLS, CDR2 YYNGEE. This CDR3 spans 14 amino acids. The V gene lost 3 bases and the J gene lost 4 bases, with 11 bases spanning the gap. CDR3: CASSGRGGYNEQFF. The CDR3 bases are TGTGCCAGCAGCGGCCGAGGTGGGTACAATGAGCAGTTCTTC.

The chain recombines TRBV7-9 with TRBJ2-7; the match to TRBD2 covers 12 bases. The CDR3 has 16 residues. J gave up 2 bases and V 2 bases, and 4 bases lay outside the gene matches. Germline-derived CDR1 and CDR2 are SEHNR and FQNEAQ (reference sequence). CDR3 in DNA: TGTGCCAGCAGCTTAACCCTAGCGGGGGGGCCCTACGAGCAGTACTTC. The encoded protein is CASSLTLAGGPYEQYF.

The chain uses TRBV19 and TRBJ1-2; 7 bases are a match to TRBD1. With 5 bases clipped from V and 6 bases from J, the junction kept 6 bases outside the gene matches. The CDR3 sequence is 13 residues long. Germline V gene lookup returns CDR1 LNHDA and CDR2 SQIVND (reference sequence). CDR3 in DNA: TGTGCCAGTAGTGACAGGGCCCTTGATGGCTACACCTTC. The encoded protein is CASSDRALDGYTF.

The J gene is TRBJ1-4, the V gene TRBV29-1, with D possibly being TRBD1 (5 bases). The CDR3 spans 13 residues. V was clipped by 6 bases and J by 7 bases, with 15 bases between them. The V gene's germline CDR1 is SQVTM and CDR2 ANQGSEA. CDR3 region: CSVPGGNGEKLFF. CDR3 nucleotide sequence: TGCAGCGTCCCCGGGGGGAATGGTGAAAAACTGTTTTTT.

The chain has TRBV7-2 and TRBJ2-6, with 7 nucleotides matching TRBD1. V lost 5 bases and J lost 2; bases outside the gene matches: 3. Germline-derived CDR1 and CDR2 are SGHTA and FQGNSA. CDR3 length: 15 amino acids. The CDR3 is CASSVDRAGANVLTF. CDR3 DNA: TGTGCCAGCAGCGTAGACAGGGCTGGGGCCAACGTCCTGACTTTC.

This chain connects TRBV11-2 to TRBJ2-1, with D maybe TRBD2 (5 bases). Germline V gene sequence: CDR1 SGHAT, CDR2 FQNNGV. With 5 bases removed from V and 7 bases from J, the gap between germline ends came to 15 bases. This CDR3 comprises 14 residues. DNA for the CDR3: TGTGCCAGCAGCCTCGTCCCGCGGGCTAATGAGCAGTTCTTC. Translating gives CASSLVPRANEQFF.

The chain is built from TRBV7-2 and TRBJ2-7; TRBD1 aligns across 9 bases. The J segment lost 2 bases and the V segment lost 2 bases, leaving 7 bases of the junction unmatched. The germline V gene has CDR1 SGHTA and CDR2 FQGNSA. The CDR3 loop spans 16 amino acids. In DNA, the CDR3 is TGTGCCAGCAGCTTAAGCCCCGGGACAGGGCCCTACGAGCAGTACTTC. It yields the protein CASSLSPGTGPYEQYF.

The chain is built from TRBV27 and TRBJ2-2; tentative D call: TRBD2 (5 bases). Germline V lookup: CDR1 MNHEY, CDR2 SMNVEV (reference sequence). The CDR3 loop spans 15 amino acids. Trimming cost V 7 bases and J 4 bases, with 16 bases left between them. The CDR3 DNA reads TGTGCCAGCACAGCCCAAGCCGCGGGCACCGGGGAGCTGTTTTTT. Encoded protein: CASTAQAAGTGELFF.